This T cell receptor (beta chain) was observed in a study of cytomegalovirus exposure and HLA in healthy donors. Study-wide results and caveats: Within the data, a cluster of highly shared sequence variants was likely a sequencing artifact.

The CDR3 length is 14 residues. J lost 7 bases, V lost 2 bases, and 9 bases had no gene match. The germline V gene has CDR1 GTSNPN and CDR2 SVGIG (reference sequence). Note on this clone: Antigen: not known.

The PCR had 60 Vbeta and 13 Jbeta primers. Only in-frame clones appear in the TCRdb table, and some are missing; sequencing was by immunoSEQ multiplex PCR. The sample records roughly 200,000 clones, about four fifths being singletons. Sequenced input: PBMCs. This TCR was recovered from a woman aged 25 to 39 in good health and CMV-seropositive. The chain uses TRBV30 and TRBJ2-7, with TRBD1 matching 9 bases. The CDR3 reads CAWSPGTGFWEQYF. As DNA, the CDR3 is TGTGCCTGGAGTCCCGGGACAGGGTTTTGGGAGCAGTACTTC. Complete variable domain (other parts from reference TRBV30 and TRBJ2-7): SQTIHQWPATLVQPVGSPLSLECTVEGTSNPNLYWYRQAAGRGLQLLFYSVGIGQISSEVPQNLSASRPQDRQFILSSKKLLLSDSGFYLCAWSPGTGFWEQYFGPGTRLTVT.